Following are 5 T cell receptor beta chains from one sample sequenced in a study of identical twins. TCRdb re-called the 5' RACE reads through MiXCR, storing one row per CDR3 protein. The sample has 400,000 to 550,000 distinct CDR3 sequences; 20% to 25% are singletons. This same sample was also part of a study on T cells expressing NK-cell markers.

The sample comprised CD4+ T cells sorted from blood. Receptor source: a young woman in good health.

This clonotype was recorded a few times. The genes are TRBV10-3 and TRBJ2-2; no clear D. The CDR3 is made up of 14 amino acids. Deletions cut 0 bases from V and 1 base from J, with 3 bases between. From germline, CDR1 is ENHRY and CDR2 SYGVKD. CDR3 region: CAISESRNTGELFF. The CDR3 DNA reads TGTGCCATCAGTGAGTCGAGGAACACCGGGGAGCTGTTTTTT.

This rearrangement joins TRBV6-5 to TRBJ2-7, with D perhaps matching TRBD1 (6 bases). Trimming shortened V by 4 bases and J by 3 bases, and 16 bases separated the two germline ends. CDR3 size: 15 residues. CDR1 and CDR2 (germline): MNHEY, SVGAGI. The CDR3, as DNA: TGTGCCAGCAGTTCCCCGGGTAGGGGGAACTACGAGCAGTACTTC. Protein: CASSSPGRGNYEQYF.

This CDR3 is CASSTLVNGREQYF. As DNA, the CDR3 is TGTGCCAGCAGTACCCTGGTCAACGGGAGGGAGCAGTACTTC. The rearrangement links TRBV6-1 to TRBJ2-7; 7 nucleotides match TRBD2. Germline CDR1 MNHNS, CDR2 SASEGT. Trimming took 5 bases from V and 7 from J; bases not matched to a gene: 11. The CDR3 is made up of 14 amino acids.

This chain links TRBV24-1 with TRBJ2-5; D is possibly TRBD1 (6 bases). The CDR3 is 14 residues long. CDR1 and CDR2 from the germline V gene are KGHDR and SFDVKD. Trimming cost V 9 bases and J 5 bases, with 18 bases left between them. Here the CDR3 reads CATLSTGSRETQYF. Written as DNA, the CDR3 is TGTGCCACCCTATCTACAGGGAGCAGGGAGACCCAGTACTTC.

The gene calls are TRBV12-3 or TRBV12-4 and TRBJ2-4, with D maybe TRBD2 (5 bases). The ends were cut back, 5 bases at V and 5 bases at J, with 13 bases in the middle. The CDR3 consists of 14 residues. CDR3 in amino acids: CASSRHGVENIQYF. The CDR3 DNA follows: TGTGCCAGCAGTCGACACGGGGTGGAAAACATTCAGTACTTC.